This TCR beta chain is drawn from a study of cytomegalovirus exposure and HLA in healthy donors. The CDR3 has 14 amino acids. Trimming removed 4 bases from V and 4 bases from J, with 11 bases in between. Germline V lookup: CDR1 SGHRS, CDR2 YFSETQ. The PCR had 60 Vbeta and 13 Jbeta primers. Sequencing used immunoSEQ multiplex PCR; TCRdb keeps in-frame clones, though not all of them. The data contain under 200,000 clones, roughly four fifths of them singletons. The sample holds a few counts of this clone. V and J are TRBV5-1 and TRBJ2-2; D is perhaps TRBD1 (5 bases). The sequenced sample was PBMCs. This TCR came from a female donor in good health and CMV-seronegative. The CDR3 spells CASSPDSSTGELFF. In DNA form, the CDR3 reads TGCGCCAGCAGCCCAGACAGTTCCACCGGGGAGCTGTTTTTT.